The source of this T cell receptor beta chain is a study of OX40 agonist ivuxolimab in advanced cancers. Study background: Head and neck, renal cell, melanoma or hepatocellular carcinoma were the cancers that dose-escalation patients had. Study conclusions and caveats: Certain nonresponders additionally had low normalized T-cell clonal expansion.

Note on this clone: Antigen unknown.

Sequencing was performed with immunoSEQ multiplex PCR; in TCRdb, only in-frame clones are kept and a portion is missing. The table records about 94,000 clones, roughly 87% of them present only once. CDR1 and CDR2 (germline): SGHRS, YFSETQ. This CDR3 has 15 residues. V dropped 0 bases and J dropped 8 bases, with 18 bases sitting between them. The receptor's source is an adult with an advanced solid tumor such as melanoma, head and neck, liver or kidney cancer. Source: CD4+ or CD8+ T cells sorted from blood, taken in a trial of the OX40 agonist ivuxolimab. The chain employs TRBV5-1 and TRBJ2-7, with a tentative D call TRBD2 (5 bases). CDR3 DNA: TGCGCCAGCAGCTTGGCCGGGATACTAGTTAACAAGCAGTACTTC. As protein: CASSLAGILVNKQYF.